This TCR beta chain was retrieved from a study of T cells in tuberculosis. Study summary: In South Africa, adults with active tuberculosis were compared with IGRA-negative and latently infected IGRA-positive adolescents.

Time point specified: new active TB diagnosis, blood taken before or within 7 days of starting treatment. Each donor contributed about 110,000 T cells on average, unsorted. Study-wide results and caveats: Using the GMM-specific repertoire gave around 90% accuracy versus roughly 68% with motifs. Smaller alpha distances in active tuberculosis partly reflected shorter CDR3-alpha lengths.

The data were produced by immunoSEQ multiplex PCR, yet TCRdb's version contains in-frame clones alone and is incomplete. Among 25,000 to 35,000 clones, about 90% were seen once, and the ten largest hold around 7%. In regard to this clone: Its antigen is currently unknown.

The source material was PBMCs, sampled at tuberculosis diagnosis. This sequence originates from an adult with tuberculosis. Some clones in this sample may be carry-over from other donors' samples.

The CDR3 loop is CASSPRGQGLNTIYF. DNA of the CDR3: TGTGCCAGCAGTCCCCGAGGACAGGGCCTTAACACCATATATTTT. This rearrangement joins TRBV6-5 to TRBJ1-3, with TRBD1 matching over 8 bases. Germline CDR1 and CDR2: MNHEY and SVGAGI. The CDR3 totals 15 residues. The ends lost 5 bases at V and 7 bases at J; junction bases unmatched: 10.